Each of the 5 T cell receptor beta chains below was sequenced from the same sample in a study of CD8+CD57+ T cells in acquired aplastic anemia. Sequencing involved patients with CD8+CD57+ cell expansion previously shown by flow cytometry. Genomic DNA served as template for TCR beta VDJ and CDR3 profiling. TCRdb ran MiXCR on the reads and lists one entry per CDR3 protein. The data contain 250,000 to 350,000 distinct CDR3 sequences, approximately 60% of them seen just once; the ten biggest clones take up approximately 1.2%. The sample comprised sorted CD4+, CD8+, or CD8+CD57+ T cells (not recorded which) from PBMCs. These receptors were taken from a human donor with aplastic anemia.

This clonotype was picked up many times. The CDR3 loop reads CASSYAGTSGAYEQYF. The DNA for the CDR3 is TGTGCCAGCAGTTACGCCGGGACTAGCGGGGCCTACGAGCAGTACTTC. The chain joins TRBV6-5 to TRBJ2-7, with 13 bases fitting TRBD2. The CDR3 is 16 amino acids. Germline CDR1 and CDR2: MNHEY and SVGAGI. After removal of 2 bases from V and 2 bases from J, the junction contained 3 bases not matched to a gene.

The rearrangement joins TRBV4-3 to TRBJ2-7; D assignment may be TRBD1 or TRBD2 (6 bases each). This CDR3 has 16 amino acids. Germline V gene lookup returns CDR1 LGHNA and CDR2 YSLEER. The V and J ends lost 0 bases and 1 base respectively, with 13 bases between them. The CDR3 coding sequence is TGCGCCAGCAGCCAAGATTCCGGGGGCGAATCCTACGAGCAGTACTTC. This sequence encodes CASSQDSGGESYEQYF.

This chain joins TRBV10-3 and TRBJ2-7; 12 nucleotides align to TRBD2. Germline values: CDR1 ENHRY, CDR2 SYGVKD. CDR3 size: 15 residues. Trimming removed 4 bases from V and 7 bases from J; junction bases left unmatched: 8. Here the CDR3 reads CAISATSGGPGEQYF. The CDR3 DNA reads TGTGCCATCAGTGCAACTAGCGGGGGGCCCGGAGAGCAGTACTTC.

The CDR3 is CSVDDWGSPEAFF. CDR3 coding DNA: TGCAGCGTTGATGATTGGGGGAGTCCTGAAGCTTTCTTT. This rearrangement joins TRBV29-1 to TRBJ1-1; tentative D call: TRBD1 (5 bases). This CDR3 comprises 13 residues. V lost 3 bases, J lost 6 bases, and 14 bases lay in between. Germline lookup yields CDR1 SQVTM and CDR2 ANQGSEA.

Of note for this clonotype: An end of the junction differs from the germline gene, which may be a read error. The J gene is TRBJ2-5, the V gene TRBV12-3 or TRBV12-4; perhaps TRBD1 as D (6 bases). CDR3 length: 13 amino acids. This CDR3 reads CASSLGQFESRYF. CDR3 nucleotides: TGTGCCAGCAGCTTAGGACAGTTCGAGTCCCGGTACTTC.